These T cell receptor beta chains were read from a single sample in a study of CD8 T cells in ankylosing spondylitis. TCRdb reprocessed the 5' RACE reads with MiXCR, giving one entry per CDR3 protein. The table lists hundreds of thousands of distinct CDR3 sequences, about 11% of them singletons. The sequenced sample was blood, either unsorted or a sorted T cell fraction (not recorded which). The receptors stem from a male donor with ankylosing spondylitis. CDR3s include the opening cysteine and the closing phenylalanine or tryptophan. A D gene is named only where the DNA matches it firmly. Clone size is given for some rows only: seen once, a few or many times, or a class if the clone is expanded.

TRBV11-2,TRBJ2-5,few,TRBD2,CASSNRARASGGQETQYF,TGTGCCAGCAGTAATAGAGCGAGAGCTAGCGGGGGCCAAGAGACCCAGTACTTC
TRBV20-1,TRBJ2-3,few,-,CSGGASGLFTDTQYF,TGCAGTGGTGGGGCCAGCGGGCTATTCACAGATACGCAGTATTTT
TRBV20-1,TRBJ2-1,many,TRBD2,CSAVRLAGVGYEQFF,TGCAGTGCTGTTAGACTAGCGGGAGTAGGATATGAGCAGTTCTTC
TRBV29-1,TRBJ2-1,-,TRBD2,CSVEAMGAGGNSYNEQFF,TGCAGCGTTGAAGCGATGGGCGCGGGAGGAAACTCCTACAATGAGCAGTTCTTC
TRBV6-1,TRBJ1-1,few,-,CASSPNRAGEAFF,TGTGCCAGCAGCCCGAACCGCGCAGGTGAAGCTTTCTTT
TRBV12-3/TRBV12-4,TRBJ2-3,many,-,CASSLNSGLGTDTQYF,TGTGCCAGCAGTTTAAATTCCGGGCTGGGGACAGATACGCAGTATTTT
TRBV11-2,TRBJ2-7,-,TRBD1,CASSSWGQHYEQYF,TGTGCCAGCAGCTCTTGGGGACAGCACTACGAGCAGTACTTC
TRBV5-1,TRBJ1-6,-,-,CASSRDASYNSPLHF,TGCGCCAGCTCGAGGGACGCCTCCTATAATTCACCCCTCCACTTT
TRBV29-1,TRBJ2-3,many,-,CSVMKGRRTDTQYF,TGCAGCGTTATGAAAGGACGCCGCACAGATACGCAGTATTTT
TRBV5-1,TRBJ2-7,many,TRBD1,CASSLTGQVLEQYF,TGCGCCAGCAGCTTGACCGGACAGGTGCTCGAGCAGTACTTC
TRBV28,TRBJ2-3,many,-,CASSFGLASSTDTQYF,TGTGCCAGCAGTTTTGGGTTGGCGTCGAGCACAGATACGCAGTATTTT
TRBV20-1,TRBJ2-7,few,TRBD2,CSATGGSFYEQYF,TGCAGTGCTACCGGCGGGAGTTTTTACGAGCAGTACTTC
TRBV29-1,TRBJ1-4,few,-,CSVGGHMDTLNEKLFF,TGCAGCGTTGGGGGACACATGGACACCCTTAATGAAAAACTGTTTTTT
TRBV20-1,TRBJ1-6,few,-,CSARDVASGISPLHF,TGCAGTGCTAGAGATGTAGCGTCGGGAATATCACCCCTCCACTTT
TRBV20-1,TRBJ2-5,-,TRBD1,CSARVTGVRGTQYF,TGCAGTGCTAGAGTCACAGGGGTCAGAGGGACCCAGTACTTC
TRBV6-2/TRBV6-3,TRBJ2-7,-,-,CASNDLGVSGNEQYF,TGTGCCAGCAACGACTTGGGGGTTAGCGGAAACGAGCAGTACTTC
TRBV11-1,TRBJ2-2,few,-,CASSLRGHEEELFF,TGTGCCAGCAGCTTGAGGGGCCACGAGGAGGAGCTGTTTTTT
TRBV29-1,TRBJ2-3,few,-,CSVGPRTTDTQYF,TGCAGCGTCGGCCCCCGAACCACAGATACGCAGTATTTT
TRBV7-2,TRBJ2-3,many,-,CASSPYGSTQYF,TGTGCCAGCAGCCCGTATGGGAGTACGCAGTATTTT
TRBV6-2/TRBV6-3,TRBJ2-1,once,-,CASRRSLRNEQFF,TGTGCCAGCAGACGCTCCCTTAGGAATGAGCAGTTCTTC
TRBV7-3,TRBJ2-1,-,-,CASSLISGLSYNEQFF,TGTGCCAGCAGCTTAATCTCAGGACTCTCCTACAATGAGCAGTTCTTC
TRBV4-3,TRBJ2-3,many,TRBD2,CASSPLGAGRDTQYF,TGCGCCAGCAGCCCTCTGGGAGCGGGGAGAGATACGCAGTATTTT
TRBV5-1,TRBJ1-1,few,-,CASSSERGYTEAFF,TGCGCCAGCAGCTCGGAAAGGGGGTACACTGAAGCTTTCTTT
TRBV20-1,TRBJ1-5,few,-,CSALMRDPGPQHF,TGCAGTGCTTTAATGCGGGACCCGGGGCCCCAGCATTTT
TRBV20-1,TRBJ2-1,few,TRBD2,CSARWGEGSGKYNEQFF,TGCAGTGCTAGGTGGGGGGAGGGTAGCGGGAAATACAATGAGCAGTTCTTC
TRBV29-1,TRBJ2-7,many,-,CSVEDRGLDEQYF,TGCAGCGTTGAAGATCGCGGGTTAGACGAGCAGTACTTC
TRBV5-1,TRBJ2-7,few,TRBD1,CASSLEGALDEQYF,TGCGCCAGCAGCTTGGAGGGGGCTCTGGACGAGCAGTACTTC
TRBV9,TRBJ2-5,-,TRBD2,CASSKGLAGGQETQYF,TGTGCCAGCAGCAAGGGACTAGCGGGAGGGCAAGAGACCCAGTACTTC
TRBV10-1,TRBJ2-1,few,-,CASSDRGASSYNEQFF,TGCGCCAGCAGTGATAGGGGGGCGAGCTCCTACAATGAGCAGTTCTTC
TRBV3-1,TRBJ1-1,-,-,CASSQDQVYWMRTEAFF,TGTGCCAGCAGCCAAGATCAAGTGTACTGGATGAGGACTGAAGCTTTCTTT
TRBV6-2/TRBV6-3,TRBJ2-7,-,-,CASTQGNYEQYF,TGTGCCAGCACCCAGGGTAACTACGAGCAGTACTTC
TRBV7-2,TRBJ2-5,-,TRBD2,CASQGTSGMYQETQYF,TGTGCCAGCCAGGGGACTAGCGGGATGTACCAAGAGACCCAGTACTTC
TRBV12-3/TRBV12-4,TRBJ2-7,many,TRBD2,CASSTQAGVLYEQYF,TGTGCCAGCAGTACCCAAGCGGGAGTTCTATACGAGCAGTACTTC
TRBV19,TRBJ2-7,-,TRBD1,CASNPDRGYEQYF,TGTGCCAGTAACCCGGACAGGGGGTACGAGCAGTACTTC
TRBV20-1,TRBJ2-7,-,TRBD1,CSASAPGRGTYEQYF,TGCAGTGCTAGTGCCCCGGGCAGGGGGACCTACGAGCAGTACTTC
TRBV12-3/TRBV12-4,TRBJ1-2,-,-,CASSFGPRGYTF,TGTGCCAGCAGTTTCGGGCCTAGGGGCTACACCTTC
TRBV20-1,TRBJ2-5,many,TRBD1,CSAPSRTGGVLAYQETQYF,TGCAGTGCCCCTTCAAGGACAGGGGGCGTCCTAGCGTACCAAGAGACCCAGTACTTC
TRBV29-1,TRBJ2-7,-,-,CSVEGSRKKYF,TGCAGCGTTGAAGGATCGCGAAAGAAGTACTTC
TRBV20-1,TRBJ1-3,many,-,CSARVRGNTIYF,TGCAGTGCTAGAGTTAGGGGAAACACCATATATTTT
TRBV20-1,TRBJ2-7,few,-,CSARESRTISYEQYF,TGCAGTGCTAGAGAGTCGCGGACCATCTCCTACGAGCAGTACTTC
TRBV18,TRBJ1-2,-,TRBD1,CASSPRQGRNGYTF,TGTGCCAGCTCACCACGACAGGGGAGAAATGGCTACACCTTC
TRBV9,TRBJ1-2,few,TRBD1,CASSVGAGGPANYGYTF,TGTGCCAGCAGCGTAGGGGCAGGGGGCCCAGCTAACTATGGCTACACCTTC
TRBV7-2,TRBJ1-3,few,TRBD1,CASSLVTGFLNTIYF,TGTGCCAGCAGCTTAGTGACAGGGTTCTTAAACACCATATATTTT
TRBV6-5,TRBJ2-7,few,-,CASSYSKPPEFFEQYF,TGTGCCAGCAGTTACTCGAAACCTCCTGAGTTTTTCGAGCAGTACTTC
TRBV14,TRBJ2-1,-,-,CASSQLGSYNEQFF,TGTGCCAGCAGCCAACTAGGGTCCTACAATGAGCAGTTCTTC
TRBV5-1,TRBJ2-5,-,-,CASSLGLVVDQETQYF,TGCGCCAGCAGCTTGGGACTAGTAGTTGACCAAGAGACCCAGTACTTC
TRBV20-1,TRBJ2-1,-,TRBD2,CSAISGGDYNEQFF,TGCAGTGCTATTAGCGGGGGGGACTACAATGAGCAGTTCTTC